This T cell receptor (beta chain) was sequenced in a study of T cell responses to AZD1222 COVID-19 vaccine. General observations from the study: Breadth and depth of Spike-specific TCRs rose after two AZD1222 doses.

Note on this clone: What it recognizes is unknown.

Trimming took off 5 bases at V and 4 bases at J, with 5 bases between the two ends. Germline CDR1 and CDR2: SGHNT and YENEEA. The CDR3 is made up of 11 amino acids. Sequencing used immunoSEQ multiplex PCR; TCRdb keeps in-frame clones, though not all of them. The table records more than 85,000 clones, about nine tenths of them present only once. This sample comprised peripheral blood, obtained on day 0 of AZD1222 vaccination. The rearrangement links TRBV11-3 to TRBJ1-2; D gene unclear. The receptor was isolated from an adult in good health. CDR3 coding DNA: TGTGCCAGCAGCCCCGGCTATGGCTACACCTTC. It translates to CASSPGYGYTF.